The 32 T cell receptor beta chains reported below all come from one sample, sequenced in a study of cytomegalovirus exposure and HLA in healthy donors. The PCR made use of 60 Vbeta and 13 Jbeta primers. Sequenced by immunoSEQ multiplex PCR; TCRdb stores in-frame clones only, minus some. The table shows about 96,000 clones, with about four fifths occurring only once. Sequenced: PBMCs. These receptors were taken from a female donor in good health and CMV-seropositive.

V usage is TRBV29-1 and J usage is TRBJ1-2; D call uncertain. The V and J ends lost 6 bases and 0 bases respectively, with 14 bases between them. Germline CDR1 SQVTM, CDR2 ANQGSEA. CDR3 length equals 14 residues. The CDR3 protein is CSVAGTSSNYGYTF. In nucleotides, the CDR3 is TGCAGCGTGGCAGGCACTTCATCTAACTATGGCTACACCTTC.

V usage is TRBV5-1 and J usage is TRBJ2-6; 8 nucleotides match TRBD1. The CDR3 loop spans 16 amino acids. Germline loops: CDR1 SGHRS, CDR2 YFSETQ. V lost 4 bases to trimming and J lost 0 bases; unmatched junction nucleotides: 3. CDR3 region: CASSRTGGSGANVLTF. The CDR3 DNA reads TGCGCCAGCAGCCGTACAGGGGGCTCTGGGGCCAACGTCCTGACTTTC.

The rearrangement uses TRBV29-1 and TRBJ2-1; TRBD2 matches 7 bases. J gave up 9 bases and V 7 bases, and 15 bases lay outside the gene matches. There are 14 residues in the CDR3. The V gene's germline CDR1 is SQVTM and CDR2 ANQGSEA. For the CDR3, the DNA is TGCAGCGCCATGACTAGCAGCCGTAGCGGTGAGCAGTTCTTC. Protein sequence: CSAMTSSRSGEQFF.

The V call is TRBV19, the J call TRBJ1-1; D is unresolved. Looked up from germline, CDR1 is LNHDA and CDR2 is SQIVND (reference sequence). V lost 5 bases, J lost 1 base, and 11 bases lay in between. This CDR3 comprises 14 residues. CDR3 nucleotide sequence: TGTGCCAGTAGTCCGGGAACTTCGAACACTGAAGCTTTCTTT. It translates to CASSPGTSNTEAFF.

The CDR3, as DNA: TGTGCCAGCAGCTTGGGACTTGTGGCTGGGGACGAGCAGTACTTC. It specifies CASSLGLVAGDEQYF. V is TRBV7-9 and J is TRBJ2-7, with D tentatively TRBD2 (6 bases). CDR3 size: 15 residues. V lost 3 bases and J 5 bases, leaving 17 bases between the germline ends. Germline CDR1 SEHNR, CDR2 FQNEAQ (reference sequence).

The rearrangement uses TRBV4-3 and TRBJ1-2; D remains unclear. Trimming took off 0 bases at V and 2 bases at J, with 10 bases between the two ends. Germline CDR1 LGHNA, CDR2 YSLEER. The CDR3 loop spans 15 amino acids. In DNA, the CDR3 is TGCGCCAGCAGCCAAGAGGCGGGAGGAAACTATGGCTACACCTTC. Translated, it gives CASSQEAGGNYGYTF.

The chain couples TRBV9 to TRBJ1-5, with 7 bases identical to TRBD1. The CDR3 runs to 15 residues. CDR1 SGDLS and CDR2 YYNGEE come from the germline V gene. The J segment lost 7 bases and the V segment lost 3 bases, leaving 10 bases of the junction unmatched. DNA of the CDR3: TGTGCCAGCAGCGAGGGGGCGGGGGGCGTACAGCCCCAGCATTTT. It encodes CASSEGAGGVQPQHF. Drawing the rest from reference TRBV9 and TRBJ1-5, the complete variable domain is DSGVTQTPKHLITATGQRVTLRCSPRSGDLSVYWYQQSLDQGLQFLIQYYNGEERAKGNILERFSAQQFPDLHSELNLSSLELGDSALYFCASSEGAGGVQPQHFGDGTRLSIL.

This clone appeared once. V is TRBV30 and J is TRBJ1-2; D is undetermined. The CDR3 spans 14 residues. V shed 0 bases and J shed 8 bases, with 16 bases lying between them. CDR1 is GTSNPN and CDR2 is SVGIG in the germline V gene (reference sequence). The CDR3 reads CAWSVLTGLGGYTF. In DNA, the CDR3 is TGTGCCTGGAGTGTACTGACGGGGTTGGGCGGCTACACCTTC.

The rearrangement joins TRBV7-3 to TRBJ2-2; TRBD2 aligns across 10 bases. The V and J ends lost 5 bases and 4 bases, in that order; junction bases with no gene match: 4. Germline V lookup: CDR1 SGHTA, CDR2 FQGTGA. The CDR3 loop spans 15 amino acids. The CDR3 sequence is CASSVSGRGTGELFF. DNA of the CDR3: TGTGCCAGCAGCGTGAGCGGGAGGGGCACCGGGGAGCTGTTTTTT.

The gene calls are TRBV9 and TRBJ2-7; 12 bases are shared with TRBD2. In germline, CDR1 is SGDLS, CDR2 YYNGEE. The CDR3 length is 17 residues. V lost 0 bases to trimming and J lost 7 bases; unmatched junction nucleotides: 11. The CDR3 bases are TGTGCCAGCAGCGTAGCTTTGGCTAGCGGGAGGGCTTCTGAGCAGTACTTC. Translating it yields CASSVALASGRASEQYF.

J is TRBJ1-5 and V is TRBV11-2; no definite D call. CDR3 size: 15 residues. The germline V gene has CDR1 SGHAT and CDR2 FQNNGV. Trimming took off 1 base at V and 3 bases at J, with 10 bases between the two ends. The CDR3 region has the DNA TGTGCCAGCAGCTTAGTCGGGGATTACAATCAGCCCCAGCATTTT. It is translated as CASSLVGDYNQPQHF.

The V and J genes are TRBV5-6 and TRBJ2-7; the match to TRBD2 covers 7 bases. The germline V gene has CDR1 SGHDT and CDR2 YYEEEE. The junction had 3 bases not matched to a gene; V was cut back by 5 bases and J by 1 base. The CDR3 is 13 residues long. DNA of the CDR3: TGTGCCAGCAGGCTAGCGGCGTCCTACGAGCAGTACTTC. Translating gives CASRLAASYEQYF.

V and J are TRBV7-2 and TRBJ2-7; TRBD1 matches 8 bases. With V trimmed by 5 bases and J by 0 bases, 3 bases remained unmatched. CDR1 is SGHTA, CDR2 FQGNSA, per germline. There are 14 residues in the CDR3. CDR3: CASSRDRSSYEQYF. CDR3 DNA: TGTGCCAGCAGCCGGGACAGGTCCTCCTACGAGCAGTACTTC.

This sequence joins TRBV5-8 and TRBJ2-3; D may be TRBD2 (6 bases). The germline V gene has CDR1 SGHTS and CDR2 YDEGEE. With 0 bases removed from V and 0 bases from J, the gap between germline ends came to 11 bases. The CDR3 length is 16 residues. This CDR3 reads CASSLGGGTSTDTQYF. CDR3 nucleotide sequence: TGTGCCAGCAGCTTGGGTGGAGGGACTAGCACAGATACGCAGTATTTT. The full variable domain, with the rest looked up from reference TRBV5-8 and TRBJ2-3, is EAGVTQSPTHLIKTRGQQATLRCSPISGHTSVYWYQQALGLGLQFLLWYDEGEERNRGNFPPRFSGRQFPNYSSELNVNALELEDSALYLCASSLGGGTSTDTQYFGPGTRLTVL.

The rearrangement links TRBV6-1 to TRBJ2-1; 8 nucleotides agree with TRBD2. The CDR3 contains 15 residues. V trimming: 7 bases; J trimming: 8 bases; junction bases outside the gene matches: 13. Germline V CDR1 and CDR2: MNHNS, SASEGT. The CDR3 nucleotides read TGTGCCAGCATGTTAGCGGGAACTTTTGGCGATGAGCAGTTCTTC. Its translation: CASMLAGTFGDEQFF.

This clone occurred once. This sequence joins TRBV7-2 and TRBJ2-1; 12 bases line up with TRBD2. The germline CDR1 and CDR2 sequences are SGHTA and FQGNSA. The J segment lost 12 bases and the V segment lost 5 bases, leaving 11 bases of the junction unmatched. This CDR3 has 15 residues. The CDR3 DNA reads TGTGCCAGCAGCCCACGGGCTAGCGGGAGGGCCGTGCAGTTCTTC. Its translation: CASSPRASGRAVQFF.

The chain couples TRBV2 to TRBJ2-7; D gene unclear. Between the trimmed V and J ends, which lost 5 bases and 7 bases, there was a span of 12 bases. CDR3 length equals 12 residues. Germline CDR1 and CDR2: SNHLY and FYNNEI. The DNA of the CDR3 is TGTGCCAGCAGTAGAACTTCGTGGGAGCAGTACTTC. This sequence encodes CASSRTSWEQYF. Filled out from reference TRBV2 and TRBJ2-7, the complete variable domain reads EPEVTQTPSHQVTQMGQEVILRCVPISNHLYFYWYRQILGQKVEFLVSFYNNEISEKSEIFDDQFSVERPDGSNFTLKIRSTKLEDSAMYFCASSRTSWEQYFGPGTRLTVT.

The chain couples TRBV7-2 to TRBJ2-1; TRBD1 agrees at 9 bases. In germline, CDR1 is SGHTA, CDR2 FQGNSA. This CDR3 is 14 amino acids long. Trimming cost V 3 bases and J 9 bases; bases outside gene matches: 6. Written as DNA, the CDR3 is TGTGCCAGCAGCTTTACAGGGGGCGAGGGTGAGCAGTTCTTC. Protein product: CASSFTGGEGEQFF. Full variable domain (outside the CDR3, taken from reference TRBV7-2 and TRBJ2-1): GAGVSQSPSNKVTEKGKDVELRCDPISGHTALYWYRQSLGQGLEFLIYFQGNSAPDKSGLPSDRFSAERTGGSVSTLTIQRTQQEDSAVYLCASSFTGGEGEQFFGPGTRLTVL.

The CDR3, as DNA: TGTGCCAGCAGCTCTCTCGGGACTCGCGGAAACACCATATATTTT. Protein sequence: CASSSLGTRGNTIYF. This chain links TRBV9 with TRBJ1-3; possibly TRBD1 for D (5 bases). Trimming cost V 4 bases and J 4 bases, with 15 bases left between them. The V gene's germline CDR1 is SGDLS and CDR2 YYNGEE. The CDR3 runs 15 residues.

This clone was counted only a few times. CDR3 loop: CAWTGSGNTIYF. CDR3 DNA: TGTGCCTGGACAGGGTCAGGAAACACCATATATTTT. The V gene is TRBV30, the J gene TRBJ1-3; D perhaps matches TRBD1 (5 bases). The CDR3 extends over 12 amino acids. V lost 4 bases, J lost 4 bases, and 8 bases lay in between. Germline assignment: CDR1 GTSNPN and CDR2 SVGIG (reference sequence).

The chain carries TRBV11-2 and TRBJ1-4; D is ambiguous. CDR3 length: 16 amino acids. Germline CDR1 SGHAT, CDR2 FQNNGV. Trimming took off 1 base at V and 0 bases at J, with 9 bases between the two ends. CDR3 coding DNA: TGTGCCAGCAGCTTAGGTAGCCAAACAACTAATGAAAAACTGTTTTTT. Translating gives CASSLGSQTTNEKLFF.

This chain connects TRBV28 to TRBJ1-3; maybe TRBD1 (5 bases). The CDR3 is made up of 14 amino acids. Trimming shortened V by 5 bases and J by 5 bases, and 13 bases separated the two germline ends. Germline CDR1 is MDHEN and CDR2 is SYDVKM. The CDR3 DNA reads TGTGCCAGCAGTCCTCAGGGTGCCAGAAACACCATATATTTT. Translating it yields CASSPQGARNTIYF.

The V and J genes are TRBV4-3 and TRBJ2-2; D gene ambiguous. V was pared by 0 bases and J by 5 bases, with 10 bases between. The CDR3 covers 15 residues. CDR1 is LGHNA and CDR2 is YSLEER in the germline V gene. The CDR3, as DNA: TGCGCCAGCAGCCAAGAGGGCAGTATTACCGGGGAGCTGTTTTTT. Translating it yields CASSQEGSITGELFF.

The rearrangement uses TRBV19 and TRBJ2-3; D might be TRBD1 (5 bases). V was clipped by 5 bases and J by 4 bases, with 10 bases between them. This CDR3 region has 13 residues. CDR1 LNHDA and CDR2 SQIVND come from the germline V gene (reference sequence). CDR3 residues: CASSSTGADTQYF. For the CDR3, the DNA is TGTGCCAGTAGTTCCACAGGAGCAGATACGCAGTATTTT.

This clone was detected only once. Other DNA sequences in this specimen translate into the identical CDR3. The chain carries TRBV5-1 and TRBJ1-2; D remains unclear. CDR1 is SGHRS, CDR2 YFSETQ, per germline. Trimming removed 0 bases at V and 0 bases at J, with 6 bases between. The CDR3 covers 14 residues. The CDR3: CASSLDGANYGYTF. As DNA, the CDR3 is TGCGCCAGCAGCTTGGACGGAGCTAACTATGGCTACACCTTC.

This chain connects TRBV2 to TRBJ1-1; 7 positions match TRBD1. This CDR3 has 13 residues. V dropped 8 bases and J dropped 1; count of bases not matched to a gene: 4. The V gene's germline CDR1 is SNHLY and CDR2 FYNNEI. CDR3 protein: CASGRTGNTEAFF. Written as DNA, the CDR3 is TGTGCCAGCGGGCGGACAGGGAACACTGAAGCTTTCTTT.

This chain joins TRBV5-1 and TRBJ2-7; 7 bases are a match to TRBD2. This CDR3 has 14 amino acids. V gave up 4 bases and J gave up 2 bases; unmatched junction bases: 6. Germline lookup yields CDR1 SGHRS and CDR2 YFSETQ. CDR3 DNA: TGCGCCAGCAGCGGGTCTAGCGGCACCTACGAGCAGTACTTC. It codes for CASSGSSGTYEQYF.

V usage is TRBV5-1 and J usage is TRBJ2-1; D ambiguous. Trimming took off 1 base at V and 4 bases at J, with 15 bases between the two ends. This CDR3 has 16 amino acids. Germline loops: CDR1 SGHRS, CDR2 YFSETQ. CDR3 protein: CASSLQGAPGYNEQFF. The CDR3 nucleotides are TGCGCCAGCAGCTTGCAAGGAGCCCCCGGGTACAATGAGCAGTTCTTC.

V usage is TRBV9 and J usage is TRBJ1-1; 7 positions match TRBD1. The V gene end was trimmed by 3 bases and the J gene end by 1 base; junction bases not matched to a gene: 6. In germline, CDR1 is SGDLS, CDR2 YYNGEE. This CDR3 has 15 amino acids. The CDR3 coding sequence is TGTGCCAGCAGCGACCAAGGGGGCTGGAACACTGAAGCTTTCTTT. Translating it yields CASSDQGGWNTEAFF.

This clone was observed a handful of times. The chain couples TRBV6-6 to TRBJ2-7, with 8 bases fitting TRBD2. This CDR3 comprises 14 residues. From germline, CDR1 is MNHNY and CDR2 SVGAGI (reference sequence). V was pared by 5 bases and J by 7 bases, with 10 bases of the junction left unmatched. In DNA, the CDR3 is TGTGCCAGCAGTCAAATCCCGGGACTAGGGGAGCAGTACTTC. It specifies CASSQIPGLGEQYF.

The rearrangement links TRBV10-1 to TRBJ2-1, with D tentatively TRBD2 (5 bases). V shed 6 bases and J shed 0 bases, with 12 bases lying between them. This CDR3 region has 15 residues. Germline CDR1 reads WNHNN; CDR2 reads SYGVQD (reference sequence). This CDR3 reads CASSTTGSSYNEQFF. The CDR3 DNA follows: TGCGCCAGCAGCACTACGGGGAGCTCCTACAATGAGCAGTTCTTC.

A note on this clone: In the same sample, other DNA sequences code for this CDR3. This chain joins TRBV5-1 and TRBJ1-1; perhaps TRBD1 as D (5 bases). Germline-derived CDR1 and CDR2 are SGHRS and YFSETQ. The CDR3 runs to 14 residues. Trimming pared 0 bases from V and 3 bases from J, leaving 9 bases between. CDR3 sequence reads: CASSLGTGDTEAFF. DNA of the CDR3: TGCGCCAGCAGCTTGGGTACAGGAGACACTGAAGCTTTCTTT.